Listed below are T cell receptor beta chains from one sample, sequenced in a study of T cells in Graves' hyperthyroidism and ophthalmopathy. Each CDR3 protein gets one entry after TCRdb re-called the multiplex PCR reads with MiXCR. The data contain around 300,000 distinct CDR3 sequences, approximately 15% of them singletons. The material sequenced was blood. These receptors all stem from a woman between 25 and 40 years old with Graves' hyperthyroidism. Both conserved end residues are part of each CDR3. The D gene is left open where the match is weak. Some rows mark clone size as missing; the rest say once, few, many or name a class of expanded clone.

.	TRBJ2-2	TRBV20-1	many	CSASTGRGSFGELFF	TGCAGTGCTAGTACCGGGAGAGGGTCGTTCGGGGAGCTGTTTTTT
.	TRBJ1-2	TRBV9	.	CASSVPGNYGYTF	TGTGCCAGCAGCGTACCGGGAAACTATGGCTACACCTTC
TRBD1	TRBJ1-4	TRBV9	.	CASSGGTGNANEKLFF	TGTGCCAGCAGCGGGGGGACAGGGAATGCTAATGAAAAACTGTTTTTT
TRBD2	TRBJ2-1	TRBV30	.	CAWIRGGILVSSYNEQFF	TGTGCCTGGATACGGGGGGGGATACTCGTCAGCTCCTACAATGAGCAGTTCTTC
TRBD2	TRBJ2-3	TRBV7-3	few	CASSPDGTSGTDTQYF	TGTGCCAGCAGCCCTGATGGGACTAGTGGCACAGATACGCAGTATTTT
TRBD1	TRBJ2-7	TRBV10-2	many	CAATGTGEYEQYF	TGCGCCGCGACCGGGACAGGGGAATACGAGCAGTACTTC
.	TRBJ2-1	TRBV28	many	CASRTGLRVDEQFF	TGTGCCAGCAGGACGGGACTCAGAGTAGATGAGCAGTTCTTC
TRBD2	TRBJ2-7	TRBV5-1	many	CASSSRLAGIYEQYF	TGCGCCAGCAGCTCCCGACTAGCGGGAATCTACGAGCAGTACTTC
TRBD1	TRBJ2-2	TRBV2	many	CASTETGYTGELFF	TGTGCCAGCACCGAGACAGGGTACACCGGGGAGCTGTTTTTT
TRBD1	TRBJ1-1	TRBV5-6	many	CASRATGENTEAFF	TGTGCCAGCAGGGCGACAGGGGAGAACACTGAAGCTTTCTTT
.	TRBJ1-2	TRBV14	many	CASRRQGGDYGYTF	TGTGCCAGCAGAAGGCAGGGAGGGGACTATGGCTACACCTTC
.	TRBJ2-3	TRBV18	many	CASSPGQSTDTQYF	TGTGCCAGCTCACCCGGACAGAGCACAGATACGCAGTATTTT
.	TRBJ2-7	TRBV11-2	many	CASSRHGDTLSYEQYF	TGTGCCAGCAGCCGGCACGGGGACACCCTCTCCTACGAGCAGTACTTC
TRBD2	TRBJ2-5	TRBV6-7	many	CASSPDSTTSGPETQYF	TGTGCCAGCAGTCCGGATTCTACGACTAGCGGTCCGGAGACCCAGTACTTC
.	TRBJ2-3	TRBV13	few	CASSSYLPGPLPDTQYF	TGTGCCAGCAGCTCCTACCTACCGGGCCCGCTCCCAGATACGCAGTATTTT
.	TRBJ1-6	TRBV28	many	CASRAVQGINSPLHF	TGTGCCAGCAGGGCGGTACAGGGAATTAATTCACCCCTCCACTTT
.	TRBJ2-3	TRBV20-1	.	CSGDPAGDTQYF	TGCAGTGGCGACCCCGCAGGAGATACGCAGTATTTT
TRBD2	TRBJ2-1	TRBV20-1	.	CSALSSGTLNEQFF	TGCAGTGCTTTATCTAGCGGAACCCTCAATGAGCAGTTCTTC
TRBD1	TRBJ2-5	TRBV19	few	CASSLGQGRQETQYF	TGTGCCAGTAGTCTCGGACAGGGGAGGCAAGAGACCCAGTACTTC